The clone carrying this T cell receptor beta chain was picked up a small number of times. The antigen is not known. J lost 6 bases, V lost 4 bases, and 12 bases had no gene match. CDR1 and CDR2 (germline): SGHDN, FVKESK. CDR3 length: 18 amino acids. These data belong to a study of Tregs in tolerant kidney transplant recipients. Clones were read by immunoSEQ multiplex PCR, and TCRdb kept only the in-frame ones, dropping some. The table lists some 15,000 clones, approximately 61% of them singletons. Sequencing input: Tregs from blood cultured with allogeneic cells. The V gene is TRBV14, the J gene TRBJ2-3, with 14 bases aligning to TRBD2. This TCR derives from a human donor in good health. The CDR3 loop reads CASSRGGLAGVIGDTQYF. As DNA, the CDR3 is TGTGCCAGCAGCCGAGGGGGACTAGCGGGAGTGATCGGGGATACGCAGTATTTT.